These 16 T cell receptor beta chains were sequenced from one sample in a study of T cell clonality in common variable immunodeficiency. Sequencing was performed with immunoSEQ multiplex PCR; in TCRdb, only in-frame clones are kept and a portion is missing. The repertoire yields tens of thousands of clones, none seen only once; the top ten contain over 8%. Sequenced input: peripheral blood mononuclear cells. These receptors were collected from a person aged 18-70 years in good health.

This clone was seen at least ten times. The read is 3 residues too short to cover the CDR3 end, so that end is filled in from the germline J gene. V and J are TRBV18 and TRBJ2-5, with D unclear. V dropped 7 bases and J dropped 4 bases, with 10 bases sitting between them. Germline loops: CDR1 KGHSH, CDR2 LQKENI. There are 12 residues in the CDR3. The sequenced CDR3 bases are TGTGCCAGCTTTAGATCCCCAGAGACC. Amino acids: CASFRSPET. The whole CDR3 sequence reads CASFRSPETQYF.

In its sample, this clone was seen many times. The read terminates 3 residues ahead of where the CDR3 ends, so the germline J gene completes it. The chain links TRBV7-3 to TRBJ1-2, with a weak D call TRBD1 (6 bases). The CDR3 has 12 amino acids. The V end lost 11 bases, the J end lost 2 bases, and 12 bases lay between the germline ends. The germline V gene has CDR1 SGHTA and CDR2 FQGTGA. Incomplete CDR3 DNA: TGTGCCCACAAGACAGGAAACTATGGC. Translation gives CAHKTGNYG. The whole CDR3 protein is CAHKTGNYGYTF.

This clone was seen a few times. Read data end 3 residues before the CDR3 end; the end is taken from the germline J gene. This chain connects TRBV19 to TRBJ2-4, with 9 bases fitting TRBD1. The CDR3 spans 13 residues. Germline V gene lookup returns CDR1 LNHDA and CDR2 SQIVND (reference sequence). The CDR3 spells CASSIRDRVGQYF. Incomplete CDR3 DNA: TGTGCCAGTAGTATCCGGGACAGGGTTGGT. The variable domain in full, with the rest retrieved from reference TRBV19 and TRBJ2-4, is DGGITQSPKYLFRKEGQNVTLSCEQNLNHDAMYWYRQDPGQGLRLIYYSQIVNDFQKGDIAEGYSVSREKKESFPLTVTSAQKNPTAFYLCASSIRDRVGQYFGAGTRLSVL.

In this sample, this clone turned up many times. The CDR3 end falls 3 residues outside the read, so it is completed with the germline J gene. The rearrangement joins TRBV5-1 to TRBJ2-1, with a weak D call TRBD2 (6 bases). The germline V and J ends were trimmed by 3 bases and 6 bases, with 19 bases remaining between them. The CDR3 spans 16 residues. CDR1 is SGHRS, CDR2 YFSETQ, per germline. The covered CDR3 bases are TGCGCCAGCAGCTGGGCCGGGACTGGAACTTCCAATGAG. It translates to CASSWAGTGTSNE. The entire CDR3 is CASSWAGTGTSNEQFF. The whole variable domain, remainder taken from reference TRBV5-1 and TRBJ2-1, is KAGVTQTPRYLIKTRGQQVTLSCSPISGHRSVSWYQQTPGQGLQFLFEYFSETQRNKGNFPGRFSGRQFSNSRSEMNVSTLELGDSALYLCASSWAGTGTSNEQFFGPGTRLTVL.

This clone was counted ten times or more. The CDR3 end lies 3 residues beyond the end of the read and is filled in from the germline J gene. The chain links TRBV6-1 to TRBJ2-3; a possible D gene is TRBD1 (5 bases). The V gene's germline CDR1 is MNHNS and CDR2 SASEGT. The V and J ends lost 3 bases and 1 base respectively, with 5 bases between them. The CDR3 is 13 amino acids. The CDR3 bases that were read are TGTGCCAGCAGTGACAGGGGCACAGATACG. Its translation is CASSDRGTDT. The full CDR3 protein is CASSDRGTDTQYF.

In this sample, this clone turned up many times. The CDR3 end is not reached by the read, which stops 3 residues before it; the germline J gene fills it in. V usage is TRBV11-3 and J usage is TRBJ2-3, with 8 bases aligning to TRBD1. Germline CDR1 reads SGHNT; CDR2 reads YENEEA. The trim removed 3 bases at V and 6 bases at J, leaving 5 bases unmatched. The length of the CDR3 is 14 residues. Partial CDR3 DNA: TGTGCCAGCAGCTTTGCAGGGGGCGTGGATACG. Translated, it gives CASSFAGGVDT. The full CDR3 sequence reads CASSFAGGVDTQYF.

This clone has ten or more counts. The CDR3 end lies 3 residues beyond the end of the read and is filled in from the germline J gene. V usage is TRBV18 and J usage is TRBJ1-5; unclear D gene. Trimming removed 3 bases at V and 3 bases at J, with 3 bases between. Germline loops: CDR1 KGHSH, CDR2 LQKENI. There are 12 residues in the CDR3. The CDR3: CASSPANQPQHF. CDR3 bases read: TGTGCCAGCTCACCGGCCAATCAGCCC.

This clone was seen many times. CDR3 sequence reads: CASRAGGQANYGYTF. The part of the CDR3 DNA that was read is TGTGCCTCAAGGGCGGGAGGCCAAGCTAACTATGGC. The rearrangement uses TRBV30 and TRBJ1-2; D remains ambiguous. The CDR3 is cut off 3 residues early in the read; its end comes from the germline J gene. V shed 7 bases and J shed 0 bases, with 18 bases lying between them. Per germline, CDR1 GTSNPN and CDR2 SVGIG (reference sequence). CDR3 length: 15 residues.

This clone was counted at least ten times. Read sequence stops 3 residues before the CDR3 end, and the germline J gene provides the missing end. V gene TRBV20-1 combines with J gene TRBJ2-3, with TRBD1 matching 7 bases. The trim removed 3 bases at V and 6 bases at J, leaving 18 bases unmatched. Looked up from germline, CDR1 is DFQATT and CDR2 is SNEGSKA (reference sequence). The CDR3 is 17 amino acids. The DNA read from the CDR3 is TGCAGTGCTAGTCCCTGGGCGGTGACAGGGAGTTGGGATACG. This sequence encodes CSASPWAVTGSWDT. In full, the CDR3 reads CSASPWAVTGSWDTQYF.

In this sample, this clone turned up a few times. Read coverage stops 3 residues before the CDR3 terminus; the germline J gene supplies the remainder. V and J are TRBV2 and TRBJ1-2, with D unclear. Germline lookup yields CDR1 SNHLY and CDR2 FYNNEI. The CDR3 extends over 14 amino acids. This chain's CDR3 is CASSGVSSTDTYTF. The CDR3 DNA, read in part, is TGTGCCAGCAGTGGTGTTTCTAGCACAGATACC.

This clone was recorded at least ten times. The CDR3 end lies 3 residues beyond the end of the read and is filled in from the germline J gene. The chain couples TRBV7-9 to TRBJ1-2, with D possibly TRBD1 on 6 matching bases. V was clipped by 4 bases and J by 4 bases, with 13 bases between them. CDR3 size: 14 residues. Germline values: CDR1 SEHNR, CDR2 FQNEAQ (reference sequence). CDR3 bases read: TGTGCCAGCAGCTCATTCGACAGGTCCTATGGC. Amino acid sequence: CASSSFDRSYG. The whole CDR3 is CASSSFDRSYGYTF.

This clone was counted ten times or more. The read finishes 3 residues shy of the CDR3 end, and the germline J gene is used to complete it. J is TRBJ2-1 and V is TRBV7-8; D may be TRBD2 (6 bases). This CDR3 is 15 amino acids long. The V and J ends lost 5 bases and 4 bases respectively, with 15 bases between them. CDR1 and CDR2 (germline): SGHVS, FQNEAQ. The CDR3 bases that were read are TGTGCCAGCAGCGTGTTCCGGGGGTCGTACAATGAG. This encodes CASSVFRGSYNE. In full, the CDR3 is CASSVFRGSYNEQFF.

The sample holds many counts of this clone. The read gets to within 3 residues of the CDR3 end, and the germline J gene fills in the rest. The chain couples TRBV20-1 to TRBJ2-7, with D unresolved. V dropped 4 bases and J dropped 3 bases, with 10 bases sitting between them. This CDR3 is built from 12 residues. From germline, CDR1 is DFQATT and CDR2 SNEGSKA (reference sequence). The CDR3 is CSATSPGYEQYF. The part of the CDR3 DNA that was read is TGCAGTGCTACCTCGCCAGGCTACGAG.

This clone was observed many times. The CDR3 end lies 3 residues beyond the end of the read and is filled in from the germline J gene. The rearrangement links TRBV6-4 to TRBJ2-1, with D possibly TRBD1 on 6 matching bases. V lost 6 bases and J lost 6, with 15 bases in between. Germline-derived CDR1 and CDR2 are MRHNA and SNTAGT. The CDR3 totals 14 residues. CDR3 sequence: CASSVEDSSNEQFF. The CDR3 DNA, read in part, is TGTGCCAGCAGCGTCGAGGACAGCTCCAATGAG.

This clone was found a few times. The sequenced part of the CDR3 DNA is TGTGCCAGTAGGGAGGCTAGCGGGATAAATGAG. Amino acids: CASREASGINE. Given in full, the CDR3 is CASREASGINEQFF. The gene calls are TRBV19 and TRBJ2-1; TRBD2 aligns across 9 bases. The read falls 3 residues short of the CDR3 end, and the missing part is taken from the germline J gene. The length of the CDR3 is 14 residues. Germline assignment: CDR1 LNHDA and CDR2 SQIVND (reference sequence). V trimming: 6 bases; J trimming: 7 bases; junction bases outside the gene matches: 7.

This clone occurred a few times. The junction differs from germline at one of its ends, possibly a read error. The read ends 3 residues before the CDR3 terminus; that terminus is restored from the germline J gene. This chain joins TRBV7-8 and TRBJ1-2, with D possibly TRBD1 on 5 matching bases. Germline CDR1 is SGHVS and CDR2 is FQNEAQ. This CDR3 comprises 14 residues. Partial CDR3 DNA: TGTGCCAGCATCTTAGGCGGTAGGGACTACGAC. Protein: CASILGGRDYD. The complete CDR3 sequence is CASILGGRDYDYTF.